Listed here are 9 T cell receptor beta chains from one sample, sequenced in a study of cytomegalovirus exposure and HLA in healthy donors. Both 60 Vbeta primers and 13 Jbeta primers went into the PCR. Repertoires were generated with immunoSEQ multiplex PCR, while TCRdb's copy carries only in-frame clones and drops some. The sample lists about 60,000 clones, roughly 71% occurring once. The sequenced material came from PBMCs. These receptors all come from a man aged 35-49 years in good health and CMV-seropositive.

The chain recombines TRBV4-1 with TRBJ1-2, with a weak D call TRBD1 (5 bases). In germline, CDR1 is MGHRA, CDR2 YSYEKL. This CDR3 is 17 amino acids long. V shed 4 bases and J shed 0 bases, with 18 bases lying between them. The CDR3 DNA follows: TGCGCCAGCAGCCGGTACGGGACCGGGGGAGCTAACTATGGCTACACCTTC. It yields the protein CASSRYGTGGANYGYTF.

The table lists this clone with a few counts. The genes are TRBV19 and TRBJ2-7; 10 nucleotides match TRBD1. Germline CDR1 and CDR2: LNHDA and SQIVND (reference sequence). Losses at the gene ends were 7 bases for V and 7 bases for J; bases not matched to a gene: 10. The CDR3 sequence is 14 residues long. The CDR3 nucleotides are TGTGCCAGTACCCCCAGGGACAGGGGTGGTGAGCAGTACTTC. It encodes CASTPRDRGGEQYF.

The J gene is TRBJ1-3, the V gene TRBV5-1; TRBD1 matches at 10 bases. Germline V gene lookup returns CDR1 SGHRS and CDR2 YFSETQ. The CDR3 spans 16 residues. V shed 2 bases and J 7 bases; nucleotides not matched to a gene: 9. The CDR3 protein is CASSFAVPGQGNTIYF. The CDR3 region has the DNA TGCGCCAGCAGCTTCGCCGTCCCGGGACAGGGGAACACCATATATTTT.

The gene calls are TRBV6-1 and TRBJ2-3; D is undetermined. Trimming cost V 10 bases and J 2 bases, with 13 bases left between them. Germline values: CDR1 MNHNS, CDR2 SASEGT. The length of the CDR3 is 13 residues. The CDR3 loop is CANSIAATDTQYF. The CDR3, as DNA: TGTGCCAACTCGATCGCGGCCACAGATACGCAGTATTTT.

This chain links TRBV14 with TRBJ2-7; D unresolved. The CDR3 is 17 residues long. Germline CDR1 and CDR2: SGHDN and FVKESK. The germline V and J ends were trimmed by 0 bases and 0 bases, with 15 bases remaining between them. DNA for the CDR3: TGTGCCAGCAGCCAAGATCTTTCGCCAGGTTTCTCCTACGAGCAGTACTTC. Its translation: CASSQDLSPGFSYEQYF.

The V and J genes are TRBV7-9 and TRBJ2-7; 7 bases align to TRBD1. Germline CDR1 and CDR2: SEHNR and FQNEAQ (reference sequence). V trimming: 4 bases; J trimming: 4 bases; junction bases outside the gene matches: 7. This CDR3 contains 14 residues. The DNA for the CDR3 is TGTGCCAGCAGCTCGTCCGGGACAGAGTACGAGCAGTACTTC. Translated, it gives CASSSSGTEYEQYF.

J is TRBJ2-1 and V is TRBV4-3, with 7 bases matching TRBD1. Unmatched junction bases numbered 7, after V lost 0 bases and J lost 8 bases. This CDR3 is 15 amino acids long. CDR1 is LGHNA and CDR2 is YSLEER in the germline V gene. In nucleotides, the CDR3 is TGCGCCAGCAGCCAAGACGTTAGACAGGGCTATGAGCAGTTCTTC. Protein sequence: CASSQDVRQGYEQFF.

The chain's CDR3 is CASSGPTGGSYGYTF. DNA of the CDR3: TGCGCCAGCAGCGGGCCGACAGGGGGGAGCTATGGCTACACCTTC. The chain joins TRBV5-1 to TRBJ1-2, with TRBD1 identical over 9 bases. The trim removed 4 bases at V and 4 bases at J, leaving 8 bases unmatched. The CDR3 covers 15 residues. CDR1 SGHRS and CDR2 YFSETQ come from the germline V gene.

DNA for the CDR3: TGTGCCAGCAGCTTTCCCGCTAGCCTTGAGGCAGATACGCAGTATTTT. Translated, it gives CASSFPASLEADTQYF. This chain joins TRBV13 and TRBJ2-3; a possible D gene is TRBD2 (5 bases). CDR3 length equals 16 residues. V was pared by 3 bases and J by 4 bases, with 17 bases between. Germline V CDR1 and CDR2: PRHDT, FYEKMQ (reference sequence). The full variable domain, its missing parts supplied by reference TRBV13 and TRBJ2-3, is AAGVIQSPRHLIKEKRETATLKCYPIPRHDTVYWYQQGPGQDPQFLISFYEKMQSDKGSIPDRFSAQQFSDYHSELNMSSLELGDSALYFCASSFPASLEADTQYFGPGTRLTVL.